This TCR beta chain came from a study of CD8 T cells in Susac syndrome. RNA amounts of about 0.5 to 1 ug underwent reverse transcription with random hexamers. By means of immunoSEQ multiplex PCR, TCR beta CDR3 spanning 54 Vbeta and 13 Jbeta underwent amplification. TCRdb re-called the immunoSEQ multiplex PCR reads with MiXCR, one entry per CDR3 protein. The data hold some 120,000 distinct CDR3 sequences, with 85% to 95% observed a single time. On this clonotype: Its antigen is as yet unknown.

The CDR3 spans 17 residues. Germline CDR1 reads DFQATT; CDR2 reads SNEGSKA (reference sequence). The V end lost 5 bases, the J end lost 1 base, and 23 bases lay between the germline ends. Study-wide results and limits: The study admitted that it had a relatively small number of individuals in its TCR sequencing and HLA analysis.

TEMRA cells were enriched by FACS, while CD8+ and CD4+ T cells were obtained through a negative isolation that was performed magnetically. The TCR originated in a human donor in good health. This chain joins TRBV20-1 and TRBJ2-5, with D perhaps given as TRBD1 or TRBD2 (5 bases each). Sequenced: CD4+ T cells from PBMCs. This CDR3 is CSASLGPGVGTQETQYF. The CDR3 region has the DNA TGCAGTGCTTCATTAGGCCCCGGGGTGGGGACCCAAGAGACCCAGTACTTC.